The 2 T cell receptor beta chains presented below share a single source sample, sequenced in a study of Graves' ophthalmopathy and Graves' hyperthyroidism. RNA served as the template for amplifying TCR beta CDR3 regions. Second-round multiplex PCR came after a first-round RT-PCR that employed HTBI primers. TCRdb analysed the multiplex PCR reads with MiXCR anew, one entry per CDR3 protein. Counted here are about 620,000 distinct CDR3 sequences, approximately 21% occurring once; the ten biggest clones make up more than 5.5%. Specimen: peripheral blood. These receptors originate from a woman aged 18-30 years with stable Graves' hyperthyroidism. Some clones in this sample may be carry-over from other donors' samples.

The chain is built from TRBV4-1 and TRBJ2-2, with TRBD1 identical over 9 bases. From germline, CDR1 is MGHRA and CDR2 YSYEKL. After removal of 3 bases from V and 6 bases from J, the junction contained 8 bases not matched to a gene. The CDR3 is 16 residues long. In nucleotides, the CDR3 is TGCGCCAGCAGCCAGAAAGGACAGGGGTTCGCCGGGGAGCTGTTTTTT. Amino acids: CASSQKGQGFAGELFF.

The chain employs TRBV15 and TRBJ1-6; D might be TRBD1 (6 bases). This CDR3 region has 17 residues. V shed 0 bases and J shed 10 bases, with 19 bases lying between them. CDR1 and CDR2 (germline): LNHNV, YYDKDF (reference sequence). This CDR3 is CATSRDLNRVLRSPLHF. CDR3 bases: TGTGCCACCAGCAGAGATCTAAACAGGGTTCTACGGTCACCCCTCCACTTT. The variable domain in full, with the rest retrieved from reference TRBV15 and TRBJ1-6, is DAMVIQNPRYQVTQFGKPVTLSCSQTLNHNVMYWYQQKSSQAPKLLFHYYDKDFNNEADTPDNFQSRRPNTSFCFLDIRSPGLGDTAMYLCATSRDLNRVLRSPLHFGNGTRLTVT.